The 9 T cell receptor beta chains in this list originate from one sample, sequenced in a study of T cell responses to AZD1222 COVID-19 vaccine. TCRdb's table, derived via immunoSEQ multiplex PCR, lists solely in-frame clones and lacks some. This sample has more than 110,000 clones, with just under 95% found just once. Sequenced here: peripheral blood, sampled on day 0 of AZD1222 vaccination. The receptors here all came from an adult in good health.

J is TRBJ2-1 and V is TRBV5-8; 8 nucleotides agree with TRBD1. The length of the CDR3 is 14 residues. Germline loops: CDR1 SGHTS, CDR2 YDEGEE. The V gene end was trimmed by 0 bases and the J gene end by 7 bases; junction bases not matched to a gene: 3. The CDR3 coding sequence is TGTGCCAGCAGCTTGGGACAGGGGTGGAATGAGCAGTTCTTC. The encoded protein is CASSLGQGWNEQFF.

CDR3 in amino acids: CASSLNRLGGREAFF. CDR3 in DNA: TGTGCCAGCAGCCTTAACCGGCTTGGGGGACGAGAAGCTTTCTTT. The chain joins TRBV28 to TRBJ1-1; D may be TRBD1 (5 bases). Germline-derived CDR1 and CDR2 are MDHEN and SYDVKM. Between the trimmed V and J ends, which lost 6 bases and 8 bases, there was a span of 22 bases. The CDR3 is made up of 15 amino acids.

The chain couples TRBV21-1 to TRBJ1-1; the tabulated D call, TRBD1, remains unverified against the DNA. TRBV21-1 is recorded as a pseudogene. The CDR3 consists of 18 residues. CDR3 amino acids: CASSKVRGQGAENTEAFF. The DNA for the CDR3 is TGTGCCAGCAGCAAAGTGCGGGGACAGGGAGCAGAGAACACTGAAGCTTTCTTT.

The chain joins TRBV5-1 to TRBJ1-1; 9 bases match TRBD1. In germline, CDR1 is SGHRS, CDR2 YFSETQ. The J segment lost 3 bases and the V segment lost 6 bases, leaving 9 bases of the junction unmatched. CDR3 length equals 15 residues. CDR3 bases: TGCGCCAGCAAAATAACAGGGGGCGCAGACACTGAAGCTTTCTTT. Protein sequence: CASKITGGADTEAFF.

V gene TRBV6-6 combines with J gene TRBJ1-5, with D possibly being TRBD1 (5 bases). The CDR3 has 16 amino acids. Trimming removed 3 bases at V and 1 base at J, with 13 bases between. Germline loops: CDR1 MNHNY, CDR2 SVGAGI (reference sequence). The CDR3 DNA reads TGTGCCAGCAGTTATGGGGGACGGGAGAGCAATCAGCCCCAGCATTTT. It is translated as CASSYGGRESNQPQHF.

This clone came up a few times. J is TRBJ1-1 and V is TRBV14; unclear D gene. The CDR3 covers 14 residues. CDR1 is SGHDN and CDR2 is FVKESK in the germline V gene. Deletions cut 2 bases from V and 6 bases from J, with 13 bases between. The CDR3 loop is CASSQIGRASEAFF. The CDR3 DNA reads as TGTGCCAGCAGCCAAATAGGCCGGGCCTCTGAAGCTTTCTTT.

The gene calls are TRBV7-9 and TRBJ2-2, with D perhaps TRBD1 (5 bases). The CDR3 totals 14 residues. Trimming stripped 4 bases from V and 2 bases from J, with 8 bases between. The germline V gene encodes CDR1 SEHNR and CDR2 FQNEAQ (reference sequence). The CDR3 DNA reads TGTGCCAGCAGCTGGGGCAGAAACACCGGGGAGCTGTTTTTT. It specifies CASSWGRNTGELFF.

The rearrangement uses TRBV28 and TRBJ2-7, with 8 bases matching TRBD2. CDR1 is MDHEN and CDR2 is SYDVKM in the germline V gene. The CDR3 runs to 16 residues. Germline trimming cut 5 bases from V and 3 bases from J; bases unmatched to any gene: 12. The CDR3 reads CASSKPSSGRYYEQYF. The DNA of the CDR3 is TGTGCCAGCAGTAAGCCGTCTAGCGGGCGATACTACGAGCAGTACTTC.

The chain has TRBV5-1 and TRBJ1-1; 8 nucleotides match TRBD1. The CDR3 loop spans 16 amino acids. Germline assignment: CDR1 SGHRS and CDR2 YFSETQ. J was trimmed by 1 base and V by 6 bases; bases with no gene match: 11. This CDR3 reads CASTKDRGGTNTEAFF. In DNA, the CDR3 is TGCGCCAGCACCAAAGACAGGGGAGGGACGAACACTGAAGCTTTCTTT.